This T cell receptor beta chain was recovered during a study of spatial heterogeneity in lung cancer. Study-level background: There was a strong correlation between the counts of TCR transcripts measured in tumor regions and a T cell transcriptional module score that was calculated from matched bulk RNA-seq. The library had UMIs, and each TCR and UMI pair averaged more than ten raw reads. General observations from the study: Tumoral mutation counts were tracked by counts of expanded intratumoral alpha and beta TCRs.

The time point denotes: sample taken at primary tumor resection. This clonotype was recorded at least ten times. The antigen remains unidentified. V was cut by 5 bases and J by 0 bases, with 11 bases left in between. Germline CDR1 and CDR2: SGHNT and YENEEA. The CDR3 is 15 amino acids. Every TCR cDNA molecule bore its own unique molecular identifier. Each CDR3 protein is one row after TCRdb ran MiXCR on the 5' RACE reads. The sample records 7,500 to 10,000 distinct CDR3 sequences, roughly 13% being singletons. The V and J genes are TRBV11-3 and TRBJ2-1, with a weak D call TRBD1 (5 bases). This receptor was obtained from a male donor with early-stage non-small cell lung cancer. This specimen was lung tumor tissue, taken at surgery. The DNA of the CDR3 is TGTGCCAGCAGCCTACAGGCGGACTCCTACAATGAGCAGTTCTTC. Translating gives CASSLQADSYNEQFF. Using reference TRBV11-3 and TRBJ2-1 for the parts outside the CDR3, the full variable domain is EAGVVQSPRYKIIEKKQPVAFWCNPISGHNTLYWYLQNLGQGPELLIRYENEEAVDDSQLPKDRFSAERLKGVDSTLKIQPAELGDSAVYLCASSLQADSYNEQFFGPGTRLTVL.